These 22 T cell receptor beta chains were sequenced from one sample in a study of blood T cell repertoires in COVID-19 (TCRdb year 2020). The library was obtained by the immunoSEQ multiplex PCR assay. TCRdb retrieved this table from immuneACCESS and kept in-frame rearrangements only. Not all clones are present; in checked studies, unresolved V genes account for under half, and no reason is known for the remainder. This sample is represented by around 160,000 clones; about nine tenths of them were singletons. Clones ranked in the top ten supply approximately 6.1% of the sample. The specimen sequenced was peripheral blood. Every receptor here comes from a man at least 80 years old with acute or convalescent COVID-19.

The chain recombines TRBV4-2 with TRBJ2-7; D is perhaps TRBD1 (5 bases). Trimming stripped 0 bases from V and 2 bases from J, with 11 bases between. The germline V gene has CDR1 LGHNA and CDR2 YNFKEQ. The CDR3 spans 15 residues. The CDR3 is CASSQDLTVPYEQYF. For the CDR3, the DNA is TGTGCCAGCAGCCAAGATTTGACAGTACCCTACGAGCAGTACTTC.

The rearrangement joins TRBV18 to TRBJ2-3, with 12 bases lining up with TRBD2. Germline loops: CDR1 KGHSH, CDR2 LQKENI. The junction had 4 bases not matched to a gene; V was cut back by 2 bases and J by 1 base. This CDR3 has 17 amino acids. DNA for the CDR3: TGTGCCAGCTCACCAGGACTAGCGGGAATCCGCACAGATACGCAGTATTTT. Amino acids: CASSPGLAGIRTDTQYF.

The CDR3 region has the DNA TGCGCCACGAGACAGCGAGCGAACACCGGGGAGCTGTTTTTT. Translation: CATRQRANTGELFF. The chain uses TRBV5-1 and TRBJ2-2, with D perhaps TRBD1 (5 bases). Germline CDR1 is SGHRS and CDR2 is YFSETQ. The CDR3 totals 14 residues. The V end lost 9 bases, the J end lost 0 bases, and 12 bases lay between the germline ends.

The rearrangement joins TRBV3-1 (or the pseudogene TRBV3-2) to TRBJ2-1; 8 bases fit TRBD2. This CDR3 has 15 amino acids. With V trimmed by 0 bases and J by 9 bases, 7 bases remained unmatched. Germline V gives CDR1 LGHDT, CDR2 YNNKEL (reference sequence). This CDR3 reads CASSQDLLADPEQFF. CDR3 bases: TGTGCCAGCAGCCAAGACCTACTAGCGGATCCTGAGCAGTTCTTC.

With regard to this clone: Other DNA sequences in this specimen translate into the identical CDR3. The chain is built from TRBV5-1 and TRBJ2-1, with 8 bases that match TRBD1. The CDR3 has 15 amino acids. V dropped 4 bases and J dropped 2; count of bases not matched to a gene: 5. CDR1 is SGHRS and CDR2 is YFSETQ in the germline V gene. The CDR3 here is CASSLTGGTYNEQFF. The CDR3, as DNA: TGCGCCAGCAGCCTAACAGGGGGGACCTACAATGAGCAGTTCTTC.

This chain uses TRBV19 with TRBJ1-1; TRBD1 matches 8 bases. The V segment lost 6 bases and the J segment 1 base; nucleotides outside the gene matches: 4. The CDR3 is 14 amino acids. Germline CDR1 LNHDA, CDR2 SQIVND (reference sequence). The CDR3 region is CASRRGQANTEAFF. CDR3 in DNA: TGTGCCAGTAGGAGGGGACAGGCGAACACTGAAGCTTTCTTT.

The sample holds a few counts of this clone. The chain employs TRBV6-5 and TRBJ2-1; tentative D call: TRBD2 (6 bases). V lost 6 bases to trimming and J lost 9 bases, with 9 bases between them. Germline V CDR1 and CDR2: MNHEY, SVGAGI. The CDR3 has 11 residues. The CDR3 region has the DNA TGTGCCAGCAGGGGGACTCCTGAGCAGTTCTTC. Residues: CASRGTPEQFF.

V is TRBV28 and J is TRBJ1-1; D is undetermined. CDR1 MDHEN and CDR2 SYDVKM come from the germline V gene. V lost 2 bases and J 5 bases, leaving 12 bases between the germline ends. This CDR3 is 14 amino acids long. The CDR3 DNA follows: TGTGCCAGCAGTTTACCCCGGGGAACAACTGAAGCTTTCTTT. Translated, it gives CASSLPRGTTEAFF.

This chain's CDR3 is CASSEYIGSEQYF. CDR3 coding DNA: TGTGCCAGCAGTGAATATATTGGGAGCGAGCAGTACTTC. This rearrangement joins TRBV6-1 to TRBJ2-7; D is possibly TRBD2 (5 bases). From germline, CDR1 is MNHNS and CDR2 SASEGT. This CDR3 region has 13 residues. Trimming took 2 bases from V and 6 from J, leaving 11 bases between them.

The chain uses TRBV28 and TRBJ2-7; 12 bases are a match to TRBD1. Germline CDR1 and CDR2: MDHEN and SYDVKM. This CDR3 has 14 residues. J gave up 6 bases and V 7 bases, and 7 bases lay outside the gene matches. In nucleotides, the CDR3 is TGTGCCAGCACTTCCGGGACAGGGGGCGCCGAGCAGTACTTC. Residues: CASTSGTGGAEQYF.

This rearrangement joins TRBV10-2 to TRBJ1-5, with D unclear. CDR3 size: 15 residues. V gave up 6 bases and J gave up 1 base, with 13 bases separating them. The germline gives CDR1 WSHSY, CDR2 SAAADI. As DNA, the CDR3 is TGCGCCAGCAGATCGGGTCTAGTGAGCAATCAGCCCCAGCATTTT. This gives the protein CASRSGLVSNQPQHF.

Only one count was recorded for this clone. This chain links TRBV6-5 with TRBJ1-5; 9 positions agree with TRBD1. Trimming took 6 bases from V and 3 from J; bases not matched to a gene: 6. In germline, CDR1 is MNHEY, CDR2 SVGAGI. This CDR3 has 15 amino acids. The CDR3 coding sequence is TGTGCCAGCAGCCGGGACAGGGCCATCAATCAGCCCCAGCATTTT. It yields the protein CASSRDRAINQPQHF.

This clone came up once. The CDR3: CASSSRGRGTEAFF. The CDR3 DNA sequence: TGTGCCAGCAGTTCGAGGGGGCGCGGCACTGAAGCTTTCTTT. J is TRBJ1-1 and V is TRBV28; 7 bases agree with TRBD1. The CDR3 consists of 14 residues. Germline V CDR1 and CDR2: MDHEN, SYDVKM. V was clipped by 4 bases and J by 4 bases; unmatched bases: 6.

The gene calls are TRBV10-3 and TRBJ1-6; weak D call: TRBD1 (5 bases). The CDR3 loop spans 12 amino acids. Germline CDR1 reads ENHRY; CDR2 reads SYGVKD. V lost 10 bases, J lost 5 bases, and 9 bases lay in between. The CDR3 DNA is TGTGCCACCAGGGCCGATAATTCACCCCTCCACTTT. Its protein product is CATRADNSPLHF.

V is TRBV28 and J is TRBJ1-5; D perhaps matches TRBD1 (5 bases). The length of the CDR3 is 16 residues. Germline CDR1 reads MDHEN; CDR2 reads SYDVKM. V was shortened by 5 bases and J by 4 bases, with 18 bases between the two germline ends. CDR3: CASSPPAQGGNQPQHF. The CDR3 region has the DNA TGTGCCAGCAGTCCGCCCGCGCAGGGAGGGAATCAGCCCCAGCATTTT.

The chain couples TRBV20-1 to TRBJ1-1; tentatively, D is TRBD1 (5 bases). Germline lookup yields CDR1 DFQATT and CDR2 SNEGSKA (reference sequence). V was shortened by 6 bases and J by 11 bases, with 13 bases between the two germline ends. The CDR3 is 10 residues long. Here the CDR3 reads CSARANGAFF. The CDR3 coding sequence is TGCAGTGCCAGGGCTAATGGGGCTTTCTTT.

The chain uses TRBV3-1 (or the pseudogene TRBV3-2) and TRBJ2-3, with a weak D call TRBD1 (6 bases). The CDR3 contains 13 residues. V lost 4 bases, J lost 4 bases, and 9 bases lay in between. Germline values: CDR1 LGHDT, CDR2 YNNKEL (reference sequence). The CDR3 DNA reads as TGTGCCAGCAGCCCAACAGGGTCAGATACGCAGTATTTT. Its protein is CASSPTGSDTQYF.

This clone was detected only once. The chain combines TRBV2 with TRBJ1-5, with 8 positions matching TRBD1. This CDR3 comprises 14 residues. Per germline, CDR1 SNHLY and CDR2 FYNNEI. The J segment lost 2 bases and the V segment lost 5 bases, leaving 2 bases of the junction unmatched. The chain's CDR3 is CASSQQGGNQPQHF. CDR3 nucleotides: TGTGCCAGCAGTCAACAGGGGGGCAATCAGCCCCAGCATTTT.

This rearrangement joins TRBV28 to TRBJ1-4, with TRBD1 matching 7 bases. The CDR3 is made up of 17 amino acids. The trim removed 3 bases at V and 2 bases at J, leaving 9 bases unmatched. Germline V lookup: CDR1 MDHEN, CDR2 SYDVKM. The CDR3 here is CASSLEGGERTNEKLFF. The CDR3, as DNA: TGTGCCAGCAGTTTGGAAGGGGGCGAGCGGACTAATGAAAAACTGTTTTTT.

The chain couples TRBV10-3 to TRBJ1-2; TRBD1 might be the D (6 bases). This CDR3 has 15 residues. V was clipped by 0 bases and J by 8 bases, with 16 bases between them. Germline assignment: CDR1 ENHRY and CDR2 SYGVKD. This CDR3 is CAISESADRRTGYTF. DNA for the CDR3: TGTGCCATCAGTGAGTCGGCCGACAGGAGGACGGGCTACACCTTC.

This clone occurred once. The V call is TRBV4-1, the J call TRBJ1-4, with D tentatively TRBD1 (5 bases). The length of the CDR3 is 15 residues. Germline CDR1 and CDR2: MGHRA and YSYEKL. Trimming took 4 bases from V and 0 from J, leaving 9 bases between them. CDR3 in amino acids: CASSLDRTTNEKLFF. CDR3 coding DNA: TGCGCCAGCAGCCTAGACAGAACAACTAATGAAAAACTGTTTTTT.

The chain is built from TRBV5-1 and TRBJ1-2, with 9 positions matching TRBD1. The CDR3 extends over 15 amino acids. Unmatched junction bases numbered 6, after V lost 4 bases and J lost 2 bases. CDR1 SGHRS and CDR2 YFSETQ come from the germline V gene. CDR3 bases: TGCGCCAGCAGCCCACGGGACAGGGCCAACTATGGCTACACCTTC. It translates to CASSPRDRANYGYTF.